The 11 T cell receptor beta chains given below trace back to one sample, sequenced in a study of blood T cell repertoires in COVID-19. Repertoires were generated with immunoSEQ multiplex PCR, while TCRdb's copy carries only in-frame clones and drops some. The profile covers some 260,000 clones, with almost 90% appearing a single time and around 1.4% taken by the ten largest. The sample consisted of peripheral blood. The origin of the receptors is an elderly man with acute or convalescent COVID-19.

The V and J genes are TRBV2 and TRBJ2-4, with a weak D call TRBD2 (7 bases). The CDR3 has 13 residues. Trimming removed 3 bases from V and 9 bases from J, with 12 bases in between. Germline CDR1 and CDR2: SNHLY and FYNNEI. The CDR3 protein is CASSEGGRGIQYF. The CDR3 bases are TGTGCCAGCAGTGAGGGGGGGCGCGGCATTCAGTACTTC.

This clone appeared a single time. This rearrangement joins TRBV19 to TRBJ1-1; D gene ambiguous. V was cut by 6 bases and J by 4 bases, with 21 bases left in between. There are 16 residues in the CDR3. Germline CDR1 is LNHDA and CDR2 is SQIVND (reference sequence). Here the CDR3 reads CASSLVSNPTGTEAFF. In nucleotides, the CDR3 is TGTGCCAGTAGCCTCGTTAGTAACCCGACGGGCACTGAAGCTTTCTTT.

The V gene is TRBV28, the J gene TRBJ2-5; no firm D call. Germline loops: CDR1 MDHEN, CDR2 SYDVKM. The V end lost 2 bases, the J end lost 0 bases, and 7 bases lay between the germline ends. The length of the CDR3 is 14 residues. CDR3 residues: CASSLAAYQETQYF. In DNA form, the CDR3 reads TGTGCCAGCAGTTTAGCCGCGTACCAAGAGACCCAGTACTTC.

The CDR3 region has the DNA TGTGCCAGCAGCACGACAGGGGATGAGCAGTTCTTC. Encoded protein: CASSTTGDEQFF. This chain links TRBV7-3 with TRBJ2-1, with 8 bases that match TRBD1. CDR1 and CDR2 from the germline V gene are SGHTA and FQGTGA. The CDR3 totals 12 residues. The V and J ends lost 5 bases and 8 bases, in that order; junction bases with no gene match: 2.

This chain connects TRBV2 to TRBJ1-4; a possible D gene is TRBD1 (6 bases). The CDR3 is 14 residues long. With 6 bases removed from V and 8 bases from J, the gap between germline ends came to 16 bases. Looked up from germline, CDR1 is SNHLY and CDR2 is FYNNEI. The CDR3 reads CASRMTGLGEKLFF. Written as DNA, the CDR3 is TGTGCCAGCAGAATGACAGGCCTTGGGGAAAAACTGTTTTTT.

The chain combines TRBV6-6 with TRBJ2-3, with 7 bases that match TRBD1. V was pared by 4 bases and J by 1 base, with 5 bases of the junction left unmatched. The CDR3 loop spans 15 amino acids. In germline, CDR1 is MNHNY, CDR2 SVGAGI (reference sequence). The CDR3 nucleotides read TGTGCCAGCAGTTTACAGGGGTTCGGCACAGATACGCAGTATTTT. This codes for CASSLQGFGTDTQYF.

V gene TRBV24-1 combines with J gene TRBJ1-5; D may be TRBD1 (6 bases). The CDR3 is 13 residues long. CDR1 is KGHDR and CDR2 is SFDVKD in the germline V gene. The V and J ends lost 9 bases and 6 bases respectively, with 14 bases between them. The CDR3 region is CATQDRRGQPQHF. For the CDR3, the DNA is TGTGCCACCCAGGACAGACGCGGTCAGCCCCAGCATTTT.

The chain recombines TRBV6-5 with TRBJ1-3, with no clear D. This CDR3 region has 15 residues. The V gene lost 0 bases and the J gene lost 0 bases, with 6 bases spanning the gap. Germline loops: CDR1 MNHEY, CDR2 SVGAGI. The CDR3 loop is CASSYSAASGNTIYF. In DNA, the CDR3 is TGTGCCAGCAGTTACTCGGCTGCCTCTGGAAACACCATATATTTT.

This clone came up once. This chain joins TRBV5-1 and TRBJ2-3; 9 nucleotides agree with TRBD2. The CDR3 sequence is 17 residues long. Germline V gene sequence: CDR1 SGHRS, CDR2 YFSETQ. V shed 4 bases and J 6 bases; nucleotides not matched to a gene: 15. In DNA, the CDR3 is TGCGCCAGCAGCAAGGCGGGACTAGCAACCGGTGAGGATACGCAGTATTTT. This sequence encodes CASSKAGLATGEDTQYF.

About this clone itself: This sample also contains other DNA sequences that code for the same CDR3. This chain links TRBV7-3 with TRBJ1-2, with a weak D call TRBD1 (5 bases). The CDR3 runs to 13 residues. Trimming cost V 5 bases and J 2 bases, with 9 bases left between them. CDR1 and CDR2 from the germline V gene are SGHTA and FQGTGA. CDR3 sequence: CASSPDSNYGYTF. The CDR3, as DNA: TGTGCCAGCAGCCCCGACAGCAACTATGGCTACACCTTC.

The chain carries TRBV7-6 and TRBJ1-1, with 8 bases identical to TRBD1. Germline assignment: CDR1 SGHVS and CDR2 FNYEAQ. The V gene end was trimmed by 5 bases and the J gene end by 7 bases; junction bases not matched to a gene: 12. The CDR3 is 15 residues long. For the CDR3, the DNA is TGTGCCAGCAGCCAGCAGGGGGCAGGTGCGGGTGAAGCTTTCTTT. This translates into CASSQQGAGAGEAFF. Together with reference TRBV7-6 and TRBJ1-1, the CDR3 gives the full variable domain: GAGVSQSPRYKVTKRGQDVALRCDPISGHVSLYWYRQALGQGPEFLTYFNYEAQQDKSGLPNDRFSAERPEGSISTLTIQRTEQRDSAMYRCASSQQGAGAGEAFFGQGTRLTVV.